This TCR beta chain stems from a study of blood T cell repertoires in COVID-19. Study details: Italy, Spain and the United States were the sources of the convalescent and acute COVID-19 samples. In each case, the material was cDNA or gDNA derived from T cells, B-cell-depleted T cells, or PBMCs.

V lost 3 bases and J lost 1, with 5 bases in between. CDR1 and CDR2 from the germline V gene are KGHDR and SFDVKD. The CDR3 runs 13 residues. Per the original methods: Amplification of reference gene primers was used by the study to estimate nucleated cell counts. The data were produced by immunoSEQ multiplex PCR, yet TCRdb's version contains in-frame clones alone and is incomplete. That table is the source of V, J and clone size, and D and trimming were worked out from the DNA. The sample records 78,000 or so clones, about 89% being singletons. The V and J genes are TRBV24-1 and TRBJ1-2; D is perhaps TRBD1 (5 bases). Sequencing used peripheral blood. The sequence was collected from a man aged 50 to 59 with active or convalescent COVID-19. The CDR3 DNA sequence: TGTGCCACCAGTGATGGACATAACTATGGCTACACCTTC. Its translation is CATSDGHNYGYTF.